The T cell receptor beta chain under discussion was sequenced for a study of T cells after yellow fever vaccination. The CDR3 extends over 11 amino acids. Germline loops: CDR1 MNHEY, CDR2 SVGAGI. V was shortened by 5 bases and J by 5 bases, with 4 bases between the two germline ends. The study, taken as a whole, reports: CD4 and CD8 compartments shared a small share of clonotypes, likely from convergent recombination. One caveat is that FACS-sorted repertoires could contain abundant clonotypes contaminating from the bulk population. Secondary responses were weaker yet peaked faster, day 5 versus 15.

This clonotype has at least ten counts. Its antigen is unknown. The TCR cDNA carried a universal primer site and UMIs from 5'RACE template switching. TCRdb re-derived calls from the 5' RACE reads in MiXCR, one entry per CDR3 protein. The table records hundreds of thousands of distinct CDR3 sequences, around 12% of them present only once. The source was PBMCs, collected on the day of the yellow fever booster vaccination. This receptor was taken from a man in his thirties or forties who received the YFV17D yellow fever vaccine. The chain is built from TRBV6-5 and TRBJ2-1; D gene ambiguous. The CDR3 region has the DNA TGTGCCAGCAGTCAAAACAATGAGCAGTTCTTC. Translated, it gives CASSQNNEQFF.